A selection of T cell receptor beta chains follows, all from one sample in a study of T-cell reconstitution after alpha-beta-depleted transplantation in children. MiXCR, applied by TCRdb to the PCR reads, yields one record per CDR3 protein. The table shows hundreds of thousands of distinct CDR3 sequences, with about 12% occurring only once. Here the sequenced sample was PBMCs, taken before TCRalphabeta/CD19-depleted stem cell transplant. The receptor set was obtained from a girl aged 2 to 10 with congenital amegakaryocytic thrombocytopenia, due to receive a stem cell transplant. Both conserved end residues are part of each CDR3. A D gene is named only where the DNA matches it firmly. Part of the rows lack a size; the others show once, few, many or a class for expanded clones.

j_call	clone_size	v_call	d_call	cdr3_nt	cdr3_aa
TRBJ2-3	.	TRBV12-3/TRBV12-4	.	TGTGCCAGCAGTTTAGCGGAAGGGAGAAAGCAGTATTTT	CASSLAEGRKQYF
TRBJ2-5	.	TRBV20-1	TRBD2	TGCAGTGCTAGCGCGGGGGAAGAGACCCAGTACTTC	CSASAGEETQYF
TRBJ2-5	few	TRBV20-1	.	TGCAGTGCTAAGCCAGGGACGGAGACCCAGTACTTC	CSAKPGTETQYF
TRBJ2-5	.	TRBV6-1	TRBD2	TGTGCCAGCAGTGAACTAGGGGCTAGCGGGTCTTATGTGACCCAGTACTTC	CASSELGASGSYVTQYF
TRBJ2-1	many	TRBV20-1	TRBD1	TGCAGTGCTAGATCCGGGACAGGGAACTACAATGAGCAGTTCTTC	CSARSGTGNYNEQFF
TRBJ2-7	.	TRBV5-1	TRBD2	TGCGCCAGCAGCTTGCTAGCGGGGAGACTCAGATCCTACGAGCAGTACTTC	CASSLLAGRLRSYEQYF
TRBJ2-1	many	TRBV20-1	.	TGCAGTGCTAGGGAGGCGGGACCCAGAGTCGATGAGCAGTTCTTC	CSAREAGPRVDEQFF
TRBJ2-7	many	TRBV14	TRBD2	TGTGCCAGCAGCCCCGGACTAGCGGGACCAAGATCCTACGAGCAGTACTTC	CASSPGLAGPRSYEQYF
TRBJ2-5	.	TRBV7-2	.	TGTGCCAGCAGCTTAGGGAAAGCTCAAGAGACCCAGTACTTC	CASSLGKAQETQYF
TRBJ2-5	many	TRBV10-3	TRBD1	TGTGCCATCAGCCGACAGGGGGATCAAGAGACCCAGTACTTC	CAISRQGDQETQYF
TRBJ2-4	.	TRBV7-9	.	TGTGCCAGCAGCCCATTGGACAGAAGAAAAAACAATCAGTACTTC	CASSPLDRRKNNQYF
TRBJ2-7	many	TRBV29-1	.	TGCAGCGTTGGCCGGAGCCTCGCCCCCTACGAGCAGTACTTC	CSVGRSLAPYEQYF
TRBJ2-5	many	TRBV5-1	TRBD2	TGCGCCAGTCTCTCCGGGACTAGCGCTCGGGTTGGCGAGACCCAGTACTTC	CASLSGTSARVGETQYF
TRBJ1-6	few	TRBV5-5	TRBD1	TGTGCCAGCAGCCCTGGGACAGGGATAGGACCCCTCCACTTT	CASSPGTGIGPLHF
TRBJ2-7	many	TRBV27	TRBD2	TGTGCCAGCAGGACTAGCGGGCGCTACGAGCAGTACTTC	CASRTSGRYEQYF